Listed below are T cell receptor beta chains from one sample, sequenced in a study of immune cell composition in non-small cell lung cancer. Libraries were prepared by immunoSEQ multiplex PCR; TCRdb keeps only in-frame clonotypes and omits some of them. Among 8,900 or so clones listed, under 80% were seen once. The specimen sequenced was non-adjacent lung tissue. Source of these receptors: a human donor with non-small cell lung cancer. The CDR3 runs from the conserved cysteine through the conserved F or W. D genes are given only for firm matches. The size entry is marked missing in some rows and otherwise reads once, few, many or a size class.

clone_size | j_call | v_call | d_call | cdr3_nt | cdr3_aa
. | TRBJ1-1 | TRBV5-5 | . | TGTGCCAGCAGCTTGTACGAGAGAGAAGCTTTCTTT | CASSLYEREAFF
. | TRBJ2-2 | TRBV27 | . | TGTGCCAGCAGGGAGGGGAACACCGGGGAGCTGTTTTTT | CASREGNTGELFF
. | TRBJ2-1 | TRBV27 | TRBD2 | TGTGCCAGCAGTTTAACCAGCGGGGGGGGGAATGAGCAGTTCTTC | CASSLTSGGGNEQFF
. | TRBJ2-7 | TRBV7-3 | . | TGTGCCAGCAGCCGTGGGAGTAATAACGAGCAGTACTTC | CASSRGSNNEQYF
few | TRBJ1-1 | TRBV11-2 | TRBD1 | TGTGCCAGCAGCCCCGGGACAGGGGGTTACACTGAAGCTTTCTTT | CASSPGTGGYTEAFF
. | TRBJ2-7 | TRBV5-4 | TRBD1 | TGTGCCAGCAGCTTGTACTCAGGGGGTACGGACGAGCAGTACTTC | CASSLYSGGTDEQYF
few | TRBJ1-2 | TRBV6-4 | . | TGTGCCAGCAGTGCTTCAGTCAGCGATGGCTACACCTTC | CASSASVSDGYTF
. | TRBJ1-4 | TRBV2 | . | TGTGCCAGCAGTGAAGCGTCACGGGAAAAACTGTTTTTT | CASSEASREKLFF
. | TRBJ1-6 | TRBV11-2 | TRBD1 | TGTGCCAGCAGCTTTTTCCCGGGACAGGGGGTTTTTTCACCCCTCCACTTT | CASSFFPGQGVFSPLHF
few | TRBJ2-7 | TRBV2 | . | TGTGCCAGCAGTGCGGTCTCGGGCTCCTACGAGCAGTACTTC | CASSAVSGSYEQYF
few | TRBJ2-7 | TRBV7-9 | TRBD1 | TGTGCCAGCAGCCATGCGACAGGGGGCTCCTCCGAGCAGTACTTC | CASSHATGGSSEQYF
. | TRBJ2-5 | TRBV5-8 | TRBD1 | TGTGCCAGCAGCCGCCGGGACAGGAGTCGGGAGACCCAGTACTTC | CASSRRDRSRETQYF
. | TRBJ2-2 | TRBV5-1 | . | TGCGCCAGCAGCTTGAAAGGGGTGAACACCGGGGAGCTGTTTTTT | CASSLKGVNTGELFF
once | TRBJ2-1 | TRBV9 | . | TGTGCCAGCAGCGTAGCTACGGGACTGGGATGGAATGAGCAGTTCTTC | CASSVATGLGWNEQFF
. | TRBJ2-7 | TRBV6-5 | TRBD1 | TGTGCCAGCAGTTGGGGACAGGGGTCGGTTTCCTACGAGCAGTACTTC | CASSWGQGSVSYEQYF
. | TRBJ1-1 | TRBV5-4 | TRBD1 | TGTGCCAGCACTCCTCCCGGGACAGAAAACACTGAAGCTTTCTTT | CASTPPGTENTEAFF
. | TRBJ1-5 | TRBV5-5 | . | TGTGCCAGCAGCTTGTTCGGTGAGGCCCAGCATTTT | CASSLFGEAQHF
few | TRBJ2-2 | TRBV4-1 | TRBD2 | TGCGCCAGCAGCCAACAAGGGCGGGGGGCCTCCGGGGAGCTGTTTTTT | CASSQQGRGASGELFF
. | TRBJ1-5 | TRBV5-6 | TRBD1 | TGTGCCAGCAGTTCCCGGGACAGGGCGTATTATAGCAATCAGCCCCAGCATTTT | CASSSRDRAYYSNQPQHF
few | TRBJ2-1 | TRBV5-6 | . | TGTGCCAGCAGCGATGGACACAACAATGAGCAGTTCTTC | CASSDGHNNEQFF
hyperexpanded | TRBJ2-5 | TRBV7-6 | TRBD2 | TGTGCCAGCAGCTTAGGGTCAGAGCGGGGGGGCTTTCCAGAGACCCAGTACTTC | CASSLGSERGGFPETQYF
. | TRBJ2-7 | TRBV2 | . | TGTGCCAGCATAGCAGCCTACGAGCAGTACTTC | CASIAAYEQYF
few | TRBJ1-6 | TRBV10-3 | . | TGTGCCATCAGAAGAATGGCAGGGAATTCACCCCTCCACTTT | CAIRRMAGNSPLHF
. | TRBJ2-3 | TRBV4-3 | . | TGCGCCAGCAGCCAAGATATAGCTGGAGGGAAGGGGTACACAGATACGCAGTATTTT | CASSQDIAGGKGYTDTQYF